The 29 T cell receptor beta chains in this list originate from one sample, sequenced in a study of blood T cells in healthy people across ages (dated by TCRdb to about 2015). The protocol used for the library was 5' RACE. This sample was sequenced with an Illumina HiSeq 2500. A second 7 to 11 cycle PCR used a sample-barcoded 5' primer and a J-beta primer mix. TCRdb reran the public reads through fastp at Q25 and MiXCR, keeping productive beta chains. CDR3 protein sequences are deduplicated, and each keeps its most common genes and DNA. Across this sample there are 580,000 or so distinct CDR3 sequences, with around 50% seen only once. About 22% of the sample is in the top ten clones. Sequenced sample: blood. These TCRs come from a man older than 75 in good health.

J is TRBJ2-4 and V is TRBV20-1, with 10 bases that match TRBD1. With the DNA end fitting TRBJ2-7 better, the J assignment may be wrong. Germline CDR1 is DFQATT and CDR2 is SNEGSKA (reference sequence). The CDR3 has 15 amino acids. The CDR3 is CSARHRDRGFNEQYF. The CDR3, as DNA: TGCAGTGCTAGGCACCGGGACAGGGGATTTAACGAGCAGTACTTC.

The chain joins TRBV5-1 to TRBJ2-4, with TRBD1 matching 8 bases. Germline values: CDR1 SGHRS, CDR2 YFSETQ. The CDR3 is made up of 15 amino acids. V lost 3 bases, J lost 5 bases, and 7 bases stayed unmatched. DNA for the CDR3: TGCGCCAGCAGCTCCCTGTCAGGGGGCGAAAACATTCAGTACTTC. Translating it yields CASSSLSGGENIQYF.

The J gene is TRBJ2-3, the V gene TRBV11-2, with D possibly matching TRBD1 (5 bases). The CDR3 has 14 amino acids. V lost 3 bases, J lost 1 base, and 8 bases lay in between. The germline CDR1 and CDR2 sequences are SGHAT and FQNNGV. The DNA of the CDR3 is TGTGCCAGCAGCTTGTCACAGGGCACAGATACGCAGTATTTT. Encoded protein: CASSLSQGTDTQYF. Filled out from reference TRBV11-2 and TRBJ2-3, the complete variable domain reads EAGVAQSPRYKIIEKRQSVAFWCNPISGHATLYWYQQILGQGPKLLIQFQNNGVVDDSQLPKDRFSAERLKGVDSTLKIQPAKLEDSAVYLCASSLSQGTDTQYFGPGTRLTVL.

This clonotype was counted a few times. The CDR3 loop reads CASSLIPGGIDTQYF. The CDR3 DNA reads TGTGCCAGCAGCTTAATTCCAGGGGGCATAGATACGCAGTATTTT. The chain links TRBV7-2 to TRBJ2-3; 8 bases line up with TRBD1. The CDR3 has 15 residues. Unmatched junction bases numbered 6, after V lost 2 bases and J lost 5 bases. Germline V CDR1 and CDR2: SGHTA, FQGNSA.

This chain connects TRBV20-1 to TRBJ2-7; the D is unclear. The CDR3 is made up of 14 amino acids. Germline CDR1 DFQATT, CDR2 SNEGSKA (reference sequence). The V gene lost 6 bases and the J gene lost 3 bases, with 18 bases spanning the gap. In DNA form, the CDR3 reads TGCAGTGCGAGCTCTTTGGACGATCGCTACGAGCAGTACTTC. It translates to CSASSLDDRYEQYF.

The chain joins TRBV7-3 to TRBJ2-6; TRBD2 is a possible D gene (5 bases). Trimming removed 2 bases at V and 4 bases at J, with 9 bases between. CDR1 is SGHTA, CDR2 FQGTGA, per germline. The CDR3 length is 15 residues. For the CDR3, the DNA is TGTGCCAGCAGCTTACTGCCGGGGGGGGCCAACGTCCTGACTTTC. It yields the protein CASSLLPGGANVLTF.

The chain carries TRBV20-1 and TRBJ2-7, with D possibly TRBD2 on 6 matching bases. CDR3 length equals 13 residues. The V gene's germline CDR1 is DFQATT and CDR2 SNEGSKA (reference sequence). Deletions cut 1 base from V and 2 bases from J, with 9 bases between. DNA for the CDR3: TGCAGTGCTAGAGGGGTAGCGGCCTACGAGCAGTACTTC. It specifies CSARGVAAYEQYF.

This clonotype was picked up many times. The chain couples TRBV6-5 to TRBJ2-7; possibly TRBD2 for D (6 bases). The CDR3 totals 15 residues. The V end lost 6 bases, the J end lost 2 bases, and 17 bases lay between the germline ends. Germline lookup yields CDR1 MNHEY and CDR2 SVGAGI. The CDR3 loop reads CASRKTSRGTYEQYF. CDR3 coding DNA: TGTGCCAGCAGAAAGACTAGTCGGGGAACCTACGAGCAGTACTTC.

This clonotype was detected only once. The chain employs TRBV9 and TRBJ2-1; TRBD2 might be the D (6 bases). CDR1 and CDR2 (germline): SGDLS, YYNGEE. Trimming shortened V by 0 bases and J by 3 bases, and 13 bases separated the two germline ends. CDR3 length equals 16 residues. CDR3 protein: CASSVGGGASYNEQFF. CDR3 bases: TGTGCCAGCAGCGTAGGAGGCGGGGCTAGCTACAATGAGCAGTTCTTC.

V is TRBV20-1 and J is TRBJ1-1; 8 bases align to TRBD1. The CDR3 runs 14 residues. The V and J ends lost 2 bases and 4 bases, in that order; junction bases with no gene match: 6. Per germline, CDR1 DFQATT and CDR2 SNEGSKA (reference sequence). The CDR3 sequence is CSARQGAGFTEAFF. The CDR3, as DNA: TGCAGTGCTAGACAGGGGGCCGGCTTCACTGAAGCTTTCTTT.

The chain recombines TRBV2 with TRBJ2-5; tentative D call: TRBD2 (7 bases). The DNA end is more similar to TRBJ2-7, so the J call may be wrong. From germline, CDR1 is SNHLY and CDR2 FYNNEI. This CDR3 has 15 residues. Here the CDR3 reads CASSAPRGGKYEQYF. CDR3 bases: TGTGCCAGCAGTGCCCCTAGGGGGGGAAAATACGAGCAGTACTTC.

Only one count was recorded for this clonotype. The chain combines TRBV7-2 with TRBJ2-3; 9 nucleotides align to TRBD1. Germline trimming cut 2 bases from V and 8 bases from J; bases unmatched to any gene: 11. CDR1 is SGHTA and CDR2 is FQGNSA in the germline V gene. There are 16 residues in the CDR3. CDR3 nucleotide sequence: TGTGCCAGCAGCTTAATCGGGACAGGGTTTGGAGGTACGCAGTATTTT. Translating it yields CASSLIGTGFGGTQYF.

The sample holds many counts of this clonotype. The chain carries TRBV6-6 and TRBJ2-3; unclear D gene. Germline V gene sequence: CDR1 MNHNY, CDR2 SVGAGI (reference sequence). Trimming removed 0 bases from V and 8 bases from J, with 15 bases in between. The CDR3 covers 15 residues. Written as DNA, the CDR3 is TGTGCCAGCAGTTACTCGCCCCTTGACGTTGGTACGCAGTATTTT. Translation: CASSYSPLDVGTQYF.

V usage is TRBV5-1 and J usage is TRBJ2-1; D gene unclear. Germline assignment: CDR1 SGHRS and CDR2 YFSETQ. With 0 bases removed from V and 0 bases from J, the gap between germline ends came to 7 bases. The CDR3 sequence is 15 residues long. CDR3 nucleotide sequence: TGCGCCAGCAGCTTGGTCAGAAGCTCCTACAATGAGCAGTTCTTC. It codes for CASSLVRSSYNEQFF.

V and J are TRBV27 and TRBJ1-1; D not resolved. The CDR3 is made up of 13 amino acids. Trimming removed 6 bases from V and 0 bases from J, with 8 bases in between. The germline CDR1 and CDR2 sequences are MNHEY and SMNVEV (reference sequence). DNA of the CDR3: TGTGCCAGCAGGACACTTATGAACACTGAAGCTTTCTTT. Translation gives CASRTLMNTEAFF.

The genes are TRBV20-1 and TRBJ2-7; maybe TRBD1 (6 bases). Looked up from germline, CDR1 is DFQATT and CDR2 is SNEGSKA (reference sequence). The CDR3 runs to 14 residues. The ends were cut back, 6 bases at V and 4 bases at J, with 19 bases in the middle. DNA of the CDR3: TGCAGTGCCAAAAAGCACCCACAGGGATACGAGCAGTACTTC. It encodes CSAKKHPQGYEQYF.

This chain links TRBV4-2 with TRBJ2-7, with TRBD1 matching over 11 bases. With 0 bases clipped from V and 1 base from J, the junction kept 2 bases outside the gene matches. Per germline, CDR1 LGHNA and CDR2 YNFKEQ. The length of the CDR3 is 16 residues. DNA of the CDR3: TGTGCCAGCAGCCAAGATGGACAGGGGGCGTCCTACGAGCAGTACTTC. It specifies CASSQDGQGASYEQYF.

The CDR3 sequence: CSASRLNYEQYF. The CDR3 nucleotides are TGCAGTGCTAGCCGACTTAACTACGAGCAGTACTTC. This chain links TRBV20-1 with TRBJ2-7; no clear D. From germline, CDR1 is DFQATT and CDR2 SNEGSKA (reference sequence). The CDR3 is 12 residues long. Trimming left V 3 bases short and J 3 bases short, with 9 bases between.

The chain is built from TRBV20-1 and TRBJ1-1; tentatively, D is TRBD1 (5 bases). The CDR3 is 14 amino acids. From germline, CDR1 is DFQATT and CDR2 SNEGSKA (reference sequence). Deletions cut 3 bases from V and 0 bases from J, with 11 bases between. The CDR3 protein is CSASRDSLNTEAFF. In nucleotides, the CDR3 is TGCAGTGCTAGCCGAGACAGTTTGAACACTGAAGCTTTCTTT.

This clonotype was picked up a small number of times. The chain employs TRBV29-1 and TRBJ1-2, with D unresolved. The CDR3 runs 12 residues. Germline V gene data show CDR1 as SQVTM and CDR2 as ANQGSEA. Trimming pared 1 base from V and 5 bases from J, leaving 8 bases between. DNA of the CDR3: TGCAGCGTTGAAGCTGGCCTTTATGGCTACACCTTC. It encodes CSVEAGLYGYTF.

This chain uses TRBV20-1 with TRBJ2-1; D is uncertain. This CDR3 has 13 residues. Trimming pared 1 base from V and 6 bases from J, leaving 10 bases between. Germline CDR1 DFQATT, CDR2 SNEGSKA (reference sequence). This CDR3 reads CSARGGSPNEQFF. CDR3 in DNA: TGCAGTGCTAGAGGAGGCAGCCCCAATGAGCAGTTCTTC.

The chain combines TRBV6-2 or TRBV6-3 with TRBJ1-2; D might be TRBD1 (5 bases). V dropped 0 bases and J dropped 4 bases, with 9 bases sitting between them. This CDR3 is 14 amino acids long. In germline, CDR1 is MNHEY, CDR2 SVGEGT. In DNA form, the CDR3 reads TGTGCCAGCAGTTACTCCCCGACAGCCTATGGCTACACCTTC. Residues: CASSYSPTAYGYTF.

Only a few counts were recorded for this clonotype. This chain joins TRBV6-5 and TRBJ1-1; possible D gene TRBD1, 6 bases. V shed 4 bases and J shed 5 bases, with 17 bases lying between them. The germline gives CDR1 MNHEY, CDR2 SVGAGI. The CDR3 runs 15 residues. CDR3 sequence: CASSSPGAGETEAFF. The CDR3 DNA sequence: TGTGCCAGCAGTTCGCCGGGGGCCGGAGAGACTGAAGCTTTCTTT.

J is TRBJ1-2 and V is TRBV29-1; the match to TRBD1 covers 7 bases. The CDR3 has 13 residues. J lost 8 bases, V lost 1 base, and 7 bases had no gene match. Germline CDR1 SQVTM, CDR2 ANQGSEA. The CDR3: CSVEGQGGEGYTF. As DNA, the CDR3 is TGCAGCGTTGAAGGACAGGGAGGGGAAGGCTACACCTTC.

The rearrangement links TRBV20-1 to TRBJ2-5, with D perhaps matching TRBD1 (6 bases). The V end was cut by 6 bases, the J end by 2 bases, with 16 bases between. Germline CDR1 DFQATT, CDR2 SNEGSKA (reference sequence). The CDR3 covers 14 residues. CDR3 nucleotides: TGCAGTGCCCCCACCGGCGGACAGCAAGAGACCCAGTACTTC. This encodes CSAPTGGQQETQYF.

This clonotype showed up just a few times. This chain joins TRBV7-8 and TRBJ2-7; D is unresolved. Germline values: CDR1 SGHVS, CDR2 FQNEAQ. The length of the CDR3 is 16 residues. The ends were cut back, 5 bases at V and 2 bases at J, with 19 bases in the middle. The chain's CDR3 is CASSPVSGGGTYEQYF. CDR3 nucleotides: TGTGCCAGCAGCCCAGTATCAGGTGGCGGAACCTACGAGCAGTACTTC.

This clonotype turned up a few times. For the CDR3, the DNA is TGTGCCACCAGCGTTGGGGGATCCCAGTACTTC. Its translation is CATSVGGSQYF. The V and J genes are TRBV24-1 and TRBJ2-7, with D possibly called TRBD1 or TRBD2 (5 bases each). V lost 7 bases and J lost 10, with 13 bases in between. CDR3 length: 11 residues. Germline V gene data show CDR1 as KGHDR and CDR2 as SFDVKD.

V gene TRBV29-1 combines with J gene TRBJ1-2; D uncertain. V lost 0 bases and J 5 bases, leaving 7 bases between the germline ends. This CDR3 is built from 12 residues. Germline CDR1 is SQVTM and CDR2 is ANQGSEA. CDR3 in amino acids: CSVEDTAYGYTF. The CDR3 nucleotides read TGCAGCGTTGAAGATACAGCTTATGGCTACACCTTC.

The chain combines TRBV9 with TRBJ2-7; the D is unclear. V shed 0 bases and J shed 0 bases, with 10 bases lying between them. The CDR3 covers 15 residues. CDR1 SGDLS and CDR2 YYNGEE come from the germline V gene. CDR3: CASSVGGGTSYEQYF. CDR3 sequence (DNA): TGTGCCAGCAGCGTAGGTGGCGGCACCTCCTACGAGCAGTACTTC.